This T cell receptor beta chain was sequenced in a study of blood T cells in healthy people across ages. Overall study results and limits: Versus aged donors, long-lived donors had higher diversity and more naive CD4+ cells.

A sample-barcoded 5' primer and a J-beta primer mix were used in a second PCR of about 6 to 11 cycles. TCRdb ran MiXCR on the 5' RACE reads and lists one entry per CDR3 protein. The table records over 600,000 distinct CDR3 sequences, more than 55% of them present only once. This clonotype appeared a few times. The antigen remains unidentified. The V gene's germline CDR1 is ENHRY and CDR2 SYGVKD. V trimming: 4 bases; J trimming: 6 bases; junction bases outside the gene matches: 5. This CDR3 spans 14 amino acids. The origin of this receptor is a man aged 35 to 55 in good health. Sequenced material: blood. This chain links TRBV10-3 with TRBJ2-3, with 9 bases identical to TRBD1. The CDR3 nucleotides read TGTGCCATCAGTGTAGGAGGACAGGGGGATACGCAGTATTTT. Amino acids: CAISVGGQGDTQYF.